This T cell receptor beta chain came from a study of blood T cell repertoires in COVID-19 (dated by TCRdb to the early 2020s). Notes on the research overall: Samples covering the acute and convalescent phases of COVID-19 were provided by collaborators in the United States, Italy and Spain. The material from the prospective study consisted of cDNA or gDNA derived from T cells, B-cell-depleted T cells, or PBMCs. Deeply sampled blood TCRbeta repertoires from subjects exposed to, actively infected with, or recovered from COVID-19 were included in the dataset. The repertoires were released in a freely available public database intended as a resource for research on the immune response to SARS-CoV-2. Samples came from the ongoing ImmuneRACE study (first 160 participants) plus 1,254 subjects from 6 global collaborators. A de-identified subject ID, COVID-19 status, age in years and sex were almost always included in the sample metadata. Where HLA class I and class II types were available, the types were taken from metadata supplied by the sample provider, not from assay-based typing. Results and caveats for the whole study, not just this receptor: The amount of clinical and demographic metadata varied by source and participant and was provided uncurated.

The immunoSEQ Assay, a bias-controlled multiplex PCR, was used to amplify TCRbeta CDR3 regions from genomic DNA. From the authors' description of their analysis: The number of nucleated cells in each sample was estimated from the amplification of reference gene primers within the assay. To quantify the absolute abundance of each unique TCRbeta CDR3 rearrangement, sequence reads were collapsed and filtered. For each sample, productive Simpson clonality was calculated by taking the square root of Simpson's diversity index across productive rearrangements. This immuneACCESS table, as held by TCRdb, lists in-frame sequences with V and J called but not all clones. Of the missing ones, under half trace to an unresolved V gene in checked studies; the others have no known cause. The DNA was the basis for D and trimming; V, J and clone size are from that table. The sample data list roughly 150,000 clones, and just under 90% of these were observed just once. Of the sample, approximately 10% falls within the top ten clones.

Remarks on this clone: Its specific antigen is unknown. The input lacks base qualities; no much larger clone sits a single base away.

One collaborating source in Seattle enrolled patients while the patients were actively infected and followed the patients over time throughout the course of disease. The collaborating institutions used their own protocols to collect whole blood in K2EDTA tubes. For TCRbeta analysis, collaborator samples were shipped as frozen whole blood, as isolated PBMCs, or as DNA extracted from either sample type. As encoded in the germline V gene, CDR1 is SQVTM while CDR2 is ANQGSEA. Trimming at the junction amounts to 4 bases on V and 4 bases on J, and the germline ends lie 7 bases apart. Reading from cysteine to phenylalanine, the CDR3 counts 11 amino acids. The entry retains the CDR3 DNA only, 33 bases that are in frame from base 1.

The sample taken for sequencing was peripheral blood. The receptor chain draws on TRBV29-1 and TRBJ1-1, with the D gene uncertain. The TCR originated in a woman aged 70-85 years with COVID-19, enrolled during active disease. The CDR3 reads CSVVRSTEAFF. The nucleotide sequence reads TGCAGCGTTGTACGGAGCACTGAAGCTTTCTTT.